The next 26 T cell receptor beta chains were all read from a single sample in a study of molecular identifiers for immune sequencing clone quantification. TCRdb itself ran the PCR reads through MiXCR, one entry per CDR3 protein. The sample has nearly 8,500 distinct CDR3 sequences; roughly a third are singletons. Sequencing used naive CD8+ T cells from blood, with Jurkat cell RNA spiked in. Subset noted: FACS-sorted CD8+CD4-CCR7+CD45RA+ naive T cells. These receptors all come from a human donor in good health. Some libraries in this study had Jurkat cell RNA spiked in.

By proportion, this clonotype is medium-sized. The rearrangement joins TRBV28 to TRBJ2-4; no clear D gene. The CDR3 extends over 12 amino acids. CDR1 is MDHEN, CDR2 SYDVKM, per germline. Trimming stripped 1 base from V and 8 bases from J, with 6 bases between. The CDR3 nucleotides read TGTGCCAGCAGTTTATTCGGTGACATTCAGTACTTC. It codes for CASSLFGDIQYF.

This clonotype was recorded a few times. This rearrangement joins TRBV20-1 to TRBJ2-7; D is uncertain. V was trimmed by 3 bases and J by 1 base, leaving 7 bases between them. The CDR3 runs to 12 residues. The V gene's germline CDR1 is DFQATT and CDR2 SNEGSKA (reference sequence). The DNA of the CDR3 is TGCAGTGCTAGCTTGGGATCCTACGAGCAGTACTTC. Protein: CSASLGSYEQYF.

The chain uses TRBV4-3 and TRBJ2-1; possibly TRBD1 for D (5 bases). The germline CDR1 and CDR2 sequences are LGHNA and YSLEER. The V end lost 1 base, the J end lost 8 bases, and 12 bases lay between the germline ends. This CDR3 spans 14 amino acids. The CDR3 protein is CASSQVWQGHEQFF. The CDR3 nucleotides are TGCGCCAGCAGCCAAGTTTGGCAGGGCCATGAGCAGTTCTTC.

V is TRBV9 and J is TRBJ2-3; 10 bases line up with TRBD2. Germline V lookup: CDR1 SGDLS, CDR2 YYNGEE. The ends lost 7 bases at V and 1 base at J; junction bases unmatched: 3. The length of the CDR3 is 14 residues. The CDR3 sequence is CASGGTSGTDTQYF. The CDR3 DNA reads TGTGCCAGCGGTGGGACTAGCGGCACAGATACGCAGTATTTT. The full variable domain, rest sourced from reference TRBV9 and TRBJ2-3, is DSGVTQTPKHLITATGQRVTLRCSPRSGDLSVYWYQQSLDQGLQFLIQYYNGEERAKGNILERFSAQQFPDLHSELNLSSLELGDSALYFCASGGTSGTDTQYFGPGTRLTVL.

By share of the sample, this clonotype is medium-sized. This sequence joins TRBV5-4 and TRBJ1-5; D call uncertain. Trimming took 5 bases from V and 0 from J, leaving 9 bases between them. The germline V gene has CDR1 SGHNT and CDR2 YYREEE (reference sequence). CDR3 length equals 14 residues. The DNA of the CDR3 is TGTGCCAGCAGGCTCGCGTTTAGCAATCAGCCCCAGCATTTT. Translation gives CASRLAFSNQPQHF.

The rearrangement uses TRBV4-3 and TRBJ1-3; D is unclear. This CDR3 region has 15 residues. V lost 0 bases, J lost 0 bases, and 6 bases lay in between. Looked up from germline, CDR1 is LGHNA and CDR2 is YSLEER. Written as DNA, the CDR3 is TGCGCCAGCAGCCAAGATATTACCTCTGGAAACACCATATATTTT. It yields the protein CASSQDITSGNTIYF.

Comment on this clonotype: This is likely a read error, given that the CDR3 carries no conserved phenylalanine or tryptophan at its end. It is unclear where the CDR3 begins or ends on the DNA, so no DNA is shown, and the CDR3 is as TCRdb lists it. The rearrangement joins TRBV13 to TRBJ2-7; the listed D gene, TRBD2, was not tested against the DNA. Including both end residues, the CDR3 is 14 amino acids long. Per the germline V gene, CDR1 is PRHDT and CDR2 is FYEKMQ (reference sequence). The CDR3 region is CASSHQRGGEEQNY.

V gene TRBV4-2 combines with J gene TRBJ2-1, with a possible D match to TRBD1 (6 bases). This CDR3 is built from 15 residues. The germline gives CDR1 LGHNA, CDR2 YNFKEQ. V dropped 4 bases and J dropped 4 bases, with 14 bases sitting between them. Written as DNA, the CDR3 is TGTGCCAGCAGCCCCCGGGACAAAGGTTACAATGAGCAGTTCTTC. Its translation is CASSPRDKGYNEQFF.

A few counts support this clonotype. The chain combines TRBV9 with TRBJ1-2; possible D gene TRBD1, 6 bases. Germline V CDR1 and CDR2: SGDLS, YYNGEE. Trimming took off 0 bases at V and 5 bases at J, with 17 bases between the two ends. This CDR3 contains 16 residues. The CDR3 protein is CASSVAQGRTAYGYTF. CDR3 DNA: TGTGCCAGCAGCGTAGCCCAGGGAAGGACAGCGTATGGCTACACCTTC.

The chain links TRBV4-3 to TRBJ2-7; either TRBD1 or TRBD2 may fit D (5 bases each). Trimming took off 0 bases at V and 4 bases at J, with 13 bases between the two ends. From germline, CDR1 is LGHNA and CDR2 YSLEER. The CDR3 length is 15 residues. CDR3 protein: CASSQERWGTYEQYF. CDR3 DNA: TGCGCCAGCAGCCAAGAAAGATGGGGGACGTACGAGCAGTACTTC.

V gene TRBV19 combines with J gene TRBJ1-2; weak D call: TRBD1 (6 bases). The germline V and J ends were trimmed by 5 bases and 10 bases, with 26 bases remaining between them. There are 16 residues in the CDR3. The germline V gene has CDR1 LNHDA and CDR2 SQIVND (reference sequence). CDR3 protein: CASSPTLTRGPSFYTF. In DNA, the CDR3 is TGTGCCAGTAGTCCAACCCTAACCAGGGGACCTTCTTTCTACACCTTC.

There are a few counts of this clonotype. The genes are TRBV7-9 and TRBJ2-1; D might be TRBD2 (6 bases). The germline V gene encodes CDR1 SEHNR and CDR2 FQNEAQ (reference sequence). V lost 6 bases and J lost 13, with 19 bases in between. The CDR3 has 13 amino acids. The CDR3 reads CASRGGTAEVQFF. CDR3 nucleotides: TGTGCCAGCAGGGGCGGGACTGCCGAGGTTCAGTTCTTC.

The chain carries TRBV28 and TRBJ2-5; 8 bases match TRBD1. The J segment lost 5 bases and the V segment lost 5 bases, leaving 7 bases of the junction unmatched. The CDR3 has 14 residues. In germline, CDR1 is MDHEN, CDR2 SYDVKM. CDR3 DNA: TGTGCCAGCAGTAACGGCAGGGGGCTGGAGACCCAGTACTTC. Protein product: CASSNGRGLETQYF.

A remark on this clonotype: A clone one base away is much larger, so this may be a read error. The rearrangement joins TRBV9 to TRBJ1-1; D gene ambiguous. Germline V CDR1 and CDR2: SGDLS, YYNGEE. The CDR3 contains 13 residues. The CDR3 loop reads CDSSAGPHPEAFF. The CDR3 coding sequence is TGTGACAGCAGCGCTGGTCCGCACCCTGAAGCTTTCTTT.

This clonotype has a handful of counts. The CDR3 nucleotides are TGTGCCAGCAGTTGGGGACAGCACACTGAAGCTTTCTTT. Its translation is CASSWGQHTEAFF. V usage is TRBV12-3 or TRBV12-4 and J usage is TRBJ1-1; 7 nucleotides align to TRBD1. The CDR3 sequence is 13 residues long. V gave up 4 bases and J gave up 3 bases; unmatched junction bases: 2.

Comments on this clonotype: A read error is possible here, since a much larger clone lies one base away. The conserved closing phenylalanine or tryptophan is absent in this CDR3, likely reflecting a read error. V and J are TRBV20-1 and TRBJ1-4; the match to TRBD1 covers 7 bases. Germline V gives CDR1 DFQATT, CDR2 SNEGSKA (reference sequence). Losses at the gene ends were 5 bases for V and 6 bases for J; bases not matched to a gene: 6. The CDR3 is 13 residues long. CDR3 DNA: TGCAGTGCTGCACAGGGGACGGATGAAAAACTGTTTTAT. This gives the protein CSAAQGTDEKLFY.

The gene calls are TRBV7-9 and TRBJ1-1, with 9 nucleotides matching TRBD1. Germline trimming cut 4 bases from V and 1 base from J; bases unmatched to any gene: 4. CDR3 size: 15 residues. Germline V gene data show CDR1 as SEHNR and CDR2 as FQNEAQ (reference sequence). The CDR3: CASSSWTGENTEAFF. The CDR3 coding sequence is TGTGCCAGCAGCTCATGGACAGGGGAGAACACTGAAGCTTTCTTT. Looking up the rest from reference TRBV7-9 and TRBJ1-1 gives the full variable domain: DTGVSQNPRHKITKRGQNVTFRCDPISEHNRLYWYRQTLGQGPEFLTYFQNEAQLEKSRLLSDRFSAERPKGSFSTLEIQRTEQGDSAMYLCASSSWTGENTEAFFGQGTRLTVV.

This clonotype was counted only a few times. The chain joins TRBV27 to TRBJ1-1; D call uncertain. The ends were cut back, 1 base at V and 3 bases at J, with 9 bases in the middle. The CDR3 contains 14 residues. Per germline, CDR1 MNHEY and CDR2 SMNVEV (reference sequence). This CDR3 is CASSLWPGDTEAFF. CDR3 bases: TGTGCCAGCAGTTTATGGCCCGGGGACACTGAAGCTTTCTTT.

This chain links TRBV12-2 with TRBJ1-2; TRBD1 reflects the table's D call only, with no check against the DNA. TRBV12-2 is a recognized pseudogene. The CDR3 consists of 17 residues. The CDR3 nucleotides read TGTGCAAGTCGCTTAGTCGGGACAGAGAAATCTAACTATGGCTACACCTTC. As protein: CASRLVGTEKSNYGYTF.

This chain uses TRBV20-1 with TRBJ1-1; D is unclear. Trimming took 6 bases from V and 0 from J, leaving 8 bases between them. Germline CDR1 is DFQATT and CDR2 is SNEGSKA (reference sequence). CDR3 length equals 12 residues. The CDR3 DNA sequence: TGCAGTGCGGCACCCATGAACACTGAAGCTTTCTTT. This sequence encodes CSAAPMNTEAFF.

Comments on this clonotype: It may be a read error: a sequence one base away is much more abundant. The V gene is TRBV6-6, the J gene TRBJ2-7, with 8 positions matching TRBD1. The CDR3 loop spans 15 amino acids. Trimming removed 8 bases from V and 10 bases from J; junction bases left unmatched: 19. The germline gives CDR1 MNHNY, CDR2 SVGAGI (reference sequence). The CDR3 DNA sequence: TGTGCCAGCTTGTGGGGGAACCAGGGGGCCCCGGTTCAGTACTTC. Translating it yields CASLWGNQGAPVQYF.

The chain is built from TRBV5-5 and TRBJ2-3, with TRBD2 matching 7 bases. The V gene's germline CDR1 is SGHKS and CDR2 YYEKEE (reference sequence). J lost 0 bases, V lost 0 bases, and 13 bases had no gene match. The CDR3 length is 19 residues. The CDR3: CASSLGLVLAALSTDTQYF. CDR3 nucleotides: TGTGCCAGCAGCTTGGGACTAGTTCTAGCGGCACTTAGCACAGATACGCAGTATTTT.

V usage is TRBV27 and J usage is TRBJ2-5, with D perhaps assigned TRBD1 or TRBD2 (5 bases each). Germline CDR1 reads MNHEY; CDR2 reads SMNVEV (reference sequence). V lost 6 bases to trimming and J lost 0 bases, with 17 bases between them. This CDR3 comprises 16 residues. CDR3 residues: CASRSTGPLYQETQYF. In nucleotides, the CDR3 is TGTGCCAGCAGGTCTACGGGGCCCCTGTACCAAGAGACCCAGTACTTC.

The rearrangement joins TRBV12-3 or TRBV12-4 to TRBJ1-2, with D unclear. CDR3 length: 12 amino acids. V was cut by 6 bases and J by 8 bases, with 13 bases left in between. This CDR3 is CASSPDTPGYTF. The CDR3, as DNA: TGTGCCAGCAGCCCTGACACCCCCGGCTACACCTTC.

This clonotype was recorded a few times. The gene calls are TRBV9 and TRBJ2-3; D perhaps matches TRBD2 (5 bases). From germline, CDR1 is SGDLS and CDR2 YYNGEE. Trimming left V 0 bases short and J 5 bases short, with 7 bases between. This CDR3 comprises 13 residues. CDR3 sequence: CASSVVSGDTQYF. CDR3 DNA sequence: TGTGCCAGCAGCGTAGTGAGCGGAGATACGCAGTATTTT. The complete variable domain, with remaining parts taken from reference TRBV9 and TRBJ2-3, reads DSGVTQTPKHLITATGQRVTLRCSPRSGDLSVYWYQQSLDQGLQFLIQYYNGEERAKGNILERFSAQQFPDLHSELNLSSLELGDSALYFCASSVVSGDTQYFGPGTRLTVL.

The chain employs TRBV2 and TRBJ2-7; 8 bases match TRBD2. Germline lookup yields CDR1 SNHLY and CDR2 FYNNEI. V was pared by 8 bases and J by 5 bases, with 11 bases of the junction left unmatched. The CDR3 is made up of 14 amino acids. CDR3 in amino acids: CASLSGSVPHEQYF. The CDR3 bases are TGTGCCAGCCTGAGCGGGAGTGTGCCCCACGAGCAGTACTTC.